The 25 T cell receptor beta chains below were found in one sample sequenced in a study of human T cells and chemical hapten exposure. As to time point: patch test 2, 6 weeks after DPC sensitization. This sample's treatment: therapeutic diphenylcyclopropenone sensitization with weekly scalp DPC. TCRdb passed the RACE reads through MiXCR, listing each CDR3 protein once. The sample contains about 94,000 distinct CDR3 sequences, about a tenth of which appear only once. The starting material was whole blood, obtained in connection with sensitization to the hapten diphenylcyclopropenone (DPC). Source of these receptors: a woman aged 40-49 years with alopecia areata. Some clones in this sample may be carry-over from other donors' samples.

This clonotype was picked up many times. CDR3 DNA: TGTGCCAGCAGCGTAGCCCGAGCGGGTACGCAGTATTTT. This encodes CASSVARAGTQYF. This sequence joins TRBV9 and TRBJ2-3; possibly TRBD2 for D (6 bases). The CDR3 consists of 13 residues. Germline values: CDR1 SGDLS, CDR2 YYNGEE. The V end was cut by 0 bases, the J end by 8 bases, with 10 bases between.

The chain recombines TRBV28 with TRBJ2-1; 8 positions match TRBD1. The CDR3 has 14 amino acids. Germline CDR1 and CDR2: MDHEN and SYDVKM. Unmatched junction bases numbered 7, after V lost 7 bases and J lost 5 bases. The CDR3 region has the DNA TGTGCCAGCATTCGACAGGGGAATCACAATGAGCAGTTCTTC. It is translated as CASIRQGNHNEQFF.

The chain links TRBV18 to TRBJ1-2; the D gene is possibly TRBD1 (6 bases). This CDR3 spans 13 amino acids. Trimming left V 0 bases short and J 8 bases short, with 10 bases between. Germline CDR1 reads KGHSH; CDR2 reads LQKENI. As DNA, the CDR3 is TGTGCCAGCTCACCACCGGCAGGGGAGGGCTACACCTTC. The encoded protein is CASSPPAGEGYTF.

V gene TRBV27 combines with J gene TRBJ2-2, with 7 bases aligning to TRBD2. The CDR3 has 15 residues. Germline V lookup: CDR1 MNHEY, CDR2 SMNVEV (reference sequence). V gave up 4 bases and J gave up 1 base; unmatched junction bases: 3. The CDR3 DNA sequence: TGTGCCAGCAGTTGGTCTAGCGGGAACACCGGGGAGCTGTTTTTT. It specifies CASSWSSGNTGELFF.

This clonotype was observed a handful of times. The V call is TRBV4-3, the J call TRBJ2-7; no firm D call. CDR3 length equals 15 residues. V was clipped by 3 bases and J by 3 bases, with 15 bases between them. Germline CDR1 is LGHNA and CDR2 is YSLEER. The CDR3 loop reads CASSHTGPANYEQYF. CDR3 sequence (DNA): TGCGCCAGCAGCCATACCGGGCCTGCTAACTACGAGCAGTACTTC.

In this sample, this clonotype turned up many times. V is TRBV27 and J is TRBJ1-1; D is perhaps TRBD1 (5 bases). Germline assignment: CDR1 MNHEY and CDR2 SMNVEV (reference sequence). Deletions cut 3 bases from V and 5 bases from J, with 22 bases between. The CDR3 is 17 amino acids. The CDR3 region is CASSFASRGSTLTEAFF. As DNA, the CDR3 is TGTGCCAGCAGTTTTGCTTCGCGGGGCAGCACTCTTACTGAAGCTTTCTTT.

This clonotype was seen ten or more times. The chain couples TRBV5-1 to TRBJ2-1, with TRBD2 matching over 12 bases. J was trimmed by 5 bases and V by 3 bases; bases with no gene match: 6. Germline CDR1 is SGHRS and CDR2 is YFSETQ. This CDR3 is built from 16 residues. The DNA of the CDR3 is TGCGCCAGCAGCTCCTCGACTAGCGGGAGTAACAATGAGCAGTTCTTC. Its translation: CASSSSTSGSNNEQFF.

Concerning this clonotype: This may be a read error: a much more frequent sequence differs by one nucleotide. The chain joins TRBV20-1 to TRBJ1-2; D call uncertain. The CDR3 is made up of 12 amino acids. Germline values: CDR1 DFQATT, CDR2 SNEGSKA (reference sequence). V gave up 2 bases and J gave up 9 bases, with 13 bases separating them. This chain's CDR3 is CSARQDVWCYTF. CDR3 in DNA: TGCAGTGCTAGACAGGATGTTTGGTGCTACACCTTC.

This clonotype was seen repeatedly, ten times or more. This chain uses TRBV20-1 with TRBJ2-7; D is ambiguous. The germline V gene encodes CDR1 DFQATT and CDR2 SNEGSKA (reference sequence). The CDR3 consists of 15 residues. V was cut by 3 bases and J by 4 bases, with 19 bases left in between. CDR3 sequence reads: CSARALDRAVYEQYF. In DNA form, the CDR3 reads TGCAGTGCTAGGGCTCTCGACCGGGCCGTTTACGAGCAGTACTTC.

The J gene is TRBJ1-1, the V gene TRBV3-1, with D unresolved. V was shortened by 2 bases and J by 1 base, with 8 bases between the two germline ends. The CDR3 contains 14 residues. Germline V gene data show CDR1 as LGHDT and CDR2 as YNNKEL (reference sequence). CDR3: CASSQRAANTEAFF. The CDR3 region has the DNA TGTGCCAGCAGCCAAAGGGCAGCGAACACTGAAGCTTTCTTT. The whole variable domain, filled in from reference TRBV3-1 and TRBJ1-1, reads DTAVSQTPKYLVTQMGNDKSIKCEQNLGHDTMYWYKQDSKKFLKIMFSYNNKELIINETVPNRFSPKSPDKAHLNLHINSLELGDSAVYFCASSQRAANTEAFFGQGTRLTVV.

The gene calls are TRBV3-1 and TRBJ2-7; D uncertain. Germline V gene lookup returns CDR1 LGHDT and CDR2 YNNKEL (reference sequence). V shed 7 bases and J shed 2 bases, with 18 bases lying between them. The CDR3 runs to 15 residues. CDR3 coding DNA: TGTGCCAGCACCGCCTCGTCCGTCCCCCCCTACGAGCAGTACTTC. Translating it yields CASTASSVPPYEQYF.

This clonotype occurred many times. The gene calls are TRBV7-9 and TRBJ2-1; TRBD2 is a possible D gene (5 bases). Per germline, CDR1 SEHNR and CDR2 FQNEAQ (reference sequence). V lost 5 bases and J lost 9, with 14 bases in between. The CDR3 consists of 13 residues. DNA for the CDR3: TGTGCCAGCAGCCATCGGGAAATCCCTGAGCAGTTCTTC. This sequence encodes CASSHREIPEQFF.

In its sample, this clonotype was seen a few times. The chain employs TRBV10-3 and TRBJ2-7; possible D gene TRBD2, 5 bases. The CDR3 is 14 residues long. Trimming took 0 bases from V and 2 from J, leaving 8 bases between them. CDR1 and CDR2 from the germline V gene are ENHRY and SYGVKD. The CDR3 sequence is CAISESGETYEQYF. CDR3 coding DNA: TGTGCCATCAGTGAGTCCGGGGAAACCTACGAGCAGTACTTC.

This clonotype has a count of ten or more. The J gene is TRBJ2-5, the V gene TRBV12-3 or TRBV12-4; 9 bases fit TRBD1. This CDR3 spans 15 amino acids. Unmatched junction bases numbered 4, after V lost 0 bases and J lost 5 bases. CDR3 amino acids: CASSLADGQGETQYF. CDR3 bases: TGTGCCAGCAGTTTAGCGGACGGACAGGGGGAGACCCAGTACTTC.

This clonotype was recorded at least ten times. The chain is built from TRBV2 and TRBJ2-3; 12 nucleotides line up with TRBD2. Unmatched junction bases numbered 9, after V lost 6 bases and J lost 5 bases. CDR3 length: 16 residues. Germline assignment: CDR1 SNHLY and CDR2 FYNNEI. In nucleotides, the CDR3 is TGTGCCAGCAGAGGAATCCTAGCGGGAGGGCGAGATACGCAGTATTTT. Translation: CASRGILAGGRDTQYF.

This clonotype was detected only once. The chain is built from TRBV3-1 and TRBJ2-2, with D maybe TRBD1 (6 bases). The V and J ends lost 4 bases and 10 bases respectively, with 13 bases between them. Germline values: CDR1 LGHDT, CDR2 YNNKEL (reference sequence). The CDR3 spans 13 residues. The chain's CDR3 is CASSPGQQSELFF. The CDR3 region has the DNA TGTGCCAGCAGCCCGGGACAACAATCGGAGCTGTTTTTT.

This clonotype was recorded a few times. The chain recombines TRBV12-2 with TRBJ2-7; the DNA was not used to check the table's D call, TRBD1. TRBV12-2 is tagged as a pseudogene. CDR3 size: 20 residues. CDR3 amino acids: CASRLVRYFGGQALRYEQYF. The CDR3 DNA follows: TGTGCAAGTCGCTTAGTTAGGTATTTCGGGGGACAGGCCCTACGGTACGAGCAGTACTTC.

At least ten counts were recorded for this clonotype. This chain uses TRBV12-3 or TRBV12-4 with TRBJ2-1; 10 nucleotides line up with TRBD2. This CDR3 has 14 amino acids. The V and J ends lost 6 bases and 12 bases, in that order; junction bases with no gene match: 11. The CDR3, as DNA: TGTGCCAGCAGCCTCCTAGCGGGGGAATACGGGCAGTTCTTC. This codes for CASSLLAGEYGQFF.

This clonotype showed up many times. V is TRBV6-6 and J is TRBJ2-5, with a possible D match to TRBD1 (6 bases). The germline V gene has CDR1 MNHNY and CDR2 SVGAGI (reference sequence). The CDR3 is 13 amino acids. Trimming cost V 7 bases and J 2 bases, with 11 bases left between them. DNA for the CDR3: TGTGCCAGCACTGACAGGCGGCAAGAGACCCAGTACTTC. Protein product: CASTDRRQETQYF.

Many counts were recorded for this clonotype. This rearrangement joins TRBV29-1 to TRBJ1-1; 7 bases are a match to TRBD1. This CDR3 is built from 13 residues. The germline CDR1 and CDR2 sequences are SQVTM and ANQGSEA. CDR3 loop: CSLTKQGRTEAFF. The CDR3 DNA sequence: TGCAGTCTCACCAAACAGGGGAGGACTGAAGCTTTCTTT.

V usage is TRBV18 and J usage is TRBJ2-2, with 8 bases matching TRBD2. This CDR3 comprises 14 residues. CDR1 KGHSH and CDR2 LQKENI come from the germline V gene. The junction had 7 bases not matched to a gene; V was cut back by 3 bases and J by 10 bases. The CDR3 DNA sequence: TGTGCCAGCTCACCCTCGGCAGCGGGAGAGGAGCTGTTTTTT. Translated: CASSPSAAGEELFF.

This chain uses TRBV5-5 with TRBJ2-5; no firm D call. Germline lookup yields CDR1 SGHKS and CDR2 YYEKEE (reference sequence). The CDR3 has 13 amino acids. V was pared by 0 bases and J by 10 bases, with 13 bases between. DNA of the CDR3: TGTGCCAGCAGCTTGGTCAGAAACCAGAACCAGTACTTC. It codes for CASSLVRNQNQYF. Looking up the rest from reference TRBV5-5 and TRBJ2-5 gives the full variable domain: DAGVTQSPTHLIKTRGQQVTLRCSPISGHKSVSWYQQVLGQGPQFIFQYYEKEERGRGNFPDRFSARQFPNYSSELNVNALLLGDSALYLCASSLVRNQNQYFGPGTRLLVL.

This clonotype came up a few times. The rearrangement links TRBV4-2 to TRBJ2-7; 10 bases match TRBD1. Germline CDR1 reads LGHNA; CDR2 reads YNFKEQ. With V trimmed by 3 bases and J by 2 bases, 7 bases remained unmatched. The CDR3 runs 16 residues. The CDR3 sequence is CASSHPLGTGAYEQYF. The CDR3, as DNA: TGTGCCAGCAGCCATCCCCTGGGGACAGGGGCCTACGAGCAGTACTTC.

This clonotype was observed many times. The chain links TRBV24-1 to TRBJ2-5, with D perhaps TRBD2 (5 bases). Between the trimmed V and J ends, which lost 9 bases and 0 bases, there was a span of 10 bases. This CDR3 comprises 13 residues. Per germline, CDR1 KGHDR and CDR2 SFDVKD. DNA of the CDR3: TGTGCCACCGAGAGCGGAGACCAAGAGACCCAGTACTTC. Its protein product is CATESGDQETQYF.

This clonotype was observed a handful of times. The chain is built from TRBV7-8 and TRBJ2-1; 8 nucleotides agree with TRBD1. Germline CDR1 and CDR2: SGHVS and FQNEAQ. V shed 5 bases, J shed 5 bases, and the junction held 11 bases outside the gene matches. The CDR3 extends over 16 amino acids. CDR3 sequence: CASSNIRGRIHNEQFF. The CDR3 DNA reads as TGTGCCAGCAGCAACATCAGGGGGCGCATCCACAATGAGCAGTTCTTC. The full variable domain, rest sourced from reference TRBV7-8 and TRBJ2-1, is GAGVSQSPRYKVAKRGQDVALRCDPISGHVSLFWYQQALGQGPEFLTYFQNEAQLDKSGLPSDRFFAERPEGSVSTLKIQRTQQEDSAVYLCASSNIRGRIHNEQFFGPGTRLTVL.